This T cell receptor (beta chain) stems from a study of a mutant IDH1 vaccine in newly diagnosed glioma. About the study: Former treatment meant radiotherapy, temozolomide, or both; the majority had gotten both. Findings and caveats of the study: Changes to the top peripheral T cell clonotypes appeared unrelated to pseudoprogression.

This clone came up once. Its antigen is as yet unknown. Repertoires were generated with immunoSEQ multiplex PCR, while TCRdb's copy carries only in-frame clones and drops some. The sample has more than 80,000 clones, about 83% seen once. Time point indicated: baseline, week 1 (first vaccination visit). Regarding treatment: pre-vaccination baseline after standard-of-care therapy. Each donor presented with a new WHO grade 3 or 4 astrocytoma that tested IDH1-mutant and showed ATRX loss. This TCR derives from a woman aged 45-65 years with glioma. Sequenced here: PBMCs, sampled from a glioma patient treated with radiotherapy, temozolomide or both.

This CDR3 is CASSKLSGETQYF. CDR3 DNA sequence: TGTGCCAGCAGCAAACTCTCGGGGGAGACCCAGTACTTC. The J gene is TRBJ2-5, the V gene TRBV5-6, with D possibly matching TRBD2 (5 bases). The CDR3 consists of 13 residues. With 4 bases removed from V and 5 bases from J, the gap between germline ends came to 12 bases. Germline CDR1 and CDR2: SGHDT and YYEEEE.